One T cell receptor (beta chain) is described in this entry. Its antigen remains unidentified. No base quality values were provided; no much bigger clone lies one nucleotide off. The data were taken from a study of blood T cell repertoires in COVID-19 (dated by TCRdb to the early 2020s). Describing the broader study: Collaborator samples came from the United States, Italy and Spain and covered acute and convalescent phases of COVID-19. Nearly every sample came with metadata listing a de-identified subject ID, COVID-19 status, age in years and sex. Samples were obtained from the ongoing ImmuneRACE study (first 160 participants) and from some 1,300 subjects provided by 6 global collaborators. The repertoires were made available in a free public database intended to serve as a resource for research on the immune response to SARS-CoV-2. Where available, HLA class I and class II types were taken from metadata supplied by the sample provider and were not determined by assay-based typing. The dataset comprised deeply sampled blood TCRbeta repertoires from subjects exposed to, actively infected with, or recovered from COVID-19. The material from the prospective study consisted of cDNA or gDNA derived from T cells, B-cell-depleted T cells, or PBMCs. Study-wide findings and limitations: How much clinical and demographic metadata was included differed by source and by participant, and the metadata was provided uncurated.

Participants in the prospective study were aged 18 to 89 years, lived in under 30 United States geographic areas, and enrolled through a virtual design. In the prospective study, participants were assigned to cohorts based on the clinical history participants reported in a screening survey and a study questionnaire. Exposed participants had been in contact with someone with a PCR-confirmed or clinician-diagnosed COVID-19 case within 2 weeks of study entry. In the prospective study, whole blood, serum and a nasopharyngeal or oropharyngeal swab were collected from each participant by mobile phlebotomists. Participants in the prospective study had the option to provide additional blood draws and questionnaires over a roughly two-month period. Before DNA extraction, prospective study blood samples were shipped either frozen or at room temperature. TCRbeta CDR3 regions were amplified from genomic DNA by means of the immunoSEQ Assay, a bias-controlled multiplex PCR. As for how the authors treated the data: The number of nucleated cells in each sample was estimated from the amplification of reference gene primers within the assay. To quantify the absolute abundance of each unique TCRbeta CDR3 rearrangement, sequence reads were collapsed and filtered. For each sample, productive Simpson clonality was calculated by taking the square root of Simpson's diversity index across productive rearrangements. This immuneACCESS table, as held by TCRdb, lists in-frame sequences with V and J called but not all clones. Of the missing ones, under half trace to an unresolved V gene in checked studies; the others have no known cause. That table supplies the V and J calls and clone size; D and trimming were determined from the DNA. Recorded for this sample are roughly 230,000 clones; approximately 81% of them occurred a single time. In total, the top ten clones hold approximately 6.6% of the sample.

The specimen was PBMCs or T cells enriched from blood (not recorded which). The sequence was collected from a woman between 50 and 59 years old who had been exposed to COVID-19.

The nucleotides read TGTGCCACGCACTTACAGGCACGGCGACAGCCCCAGCATTTT. It is translated as CATHLQARRQPQHF. Rearrangement joined TRBV28 to TRBJ1-5, with a tentative D gene TRBD1 over 5 matching bases. The CDR3, cysteine through phenylalanine, is 14 amino acids long. Only the CDR3 DNA stays, 42 bases, in frame from base 1. The V and J ends are trimmed by 10 bases and 7 bases, leaving 20 bases between them. The germline V gene specifies MDHEN as CDR1 and SYDVKM as CDR2.